This record concerns one T cell receptor (beta chain) sequence. This clonotype was observed many times. Its antigen is still unknown. One base away there is no much larger clone; base qualities are not given. The sample belongs to a study of molecular identifiers for immune sequencing clone quantification (dated by TCRdb to 2016 to 2019). Regarding the complete study: For a replicate experiment, RNA from around 20,000 or 100,000 naive CD8 T cells was divided into five aliquots, of which four were sequenced. This methods study used CD8 T cells to benchmark TCR RNA copy counting and molecular-identifier clustering-based TCR repertoire sequencing (MIDCIRS). Results the study describes overall, beyond this receptor: Highly expanded clone sizes could be underestimated because identical TCR molecules may share a barcode. A single cell's worth of spiked-in Jurkat TCR RNA was reported detectable even among about 1.1 million naive CD8 T cells. Spiked-in Jurkat TCR RNA (10 copies' worth), which is not part of the donor repertoire, was contained in the naive libraries. Clones above 20 RNA copies held over 99% of molecules in CMV-specific effector cells but under 1% in naive cells. When barcode sub-clustering was omitted, TCR diversity was inflated by chimeric consensus sequences, with chimeras reaching as high as 47%. Modeling gave 3 to 3.5 recovered TCR RNA copies per cell versus around 10 by digital PCR, implying approximately 30% capture efficiency.

Naive CD8 T cell libraries were made from approximately 22,000 to 940,000 sorted cells using 10%, 30% or 50% of purified RNA. Naive CD8 T cells, defined as CD8+CD4-CCR7+CD45RA+, were FACS-sorted into RLT Plus buffer on a BD FACSAria II. Detection sensitivity was tested by spiking Jurkat RNA equal to roughly ten TCR copies' worth into samples containing roughly 17,000-1,100,000 naive CD8 T cells. CD8 T cells were enriched with RosetteSep CD8+ T Cell Enrichment Cocktail and Ficoll-Paque, followed by ACK red cell lysis. Preparation of the library involved PCR. For sequencing, an Illumina HiSeq 4000 was employed. Preparation of bulk TCR libraries followed a previously described approach, with the TCR primers listed in Table S5. Total RNA was purified with the Qiagen AllPrep DNA/RNA kit. Before analysis, reads from multiple sequencing runs of one library were combined. The paper's processing steps were these. Reads were retained only if an exact TCR constant sequence was present, and the retained reads were trimmed to 150 nt and grouped according to their 12-nt molecular barcodes. Reads within each barcode group were sub-clustered using a 15% Levenshtein threshold, and quality-weighted consensus sequences were constructed for each RNA molecule. Non-functional sequences were removed, as were lower-count sequences one edit away from another. On the basis of fitting two negative binomial distributions, barcode sub-clusters with fewer than 20% of the maximum read count were discarded. TCRdb passed the public sequencing reads through fastp at Q25 and MiXCR, retaining productive beta sequences. Entries that share a CDR3 protein sequence are merged under the most common genes and DNA. The V and J calls were not made by the authors but by TCRdb's processing. Across this sample there are some 65,000 distinct CDR3 sequences, with around a sixth seen only once. The leading ten clones occupy roughly 1.6% of the sample.

CDR1 and CDR2 are read off the germline V gene as MNHEY and SVGEGT. V sheds 7 bases and J sheds 3 bases, leaving 13 bases between their ends. The CDR3 runs 13 residues from the cysteine to the phenylalanine. Only the CDR3 DNA is retained, 39 bases long and in frame from the first base. The sample consisted of naive CD8+ T cells from blood, with Jurkat cell RNA spiked in. Taken with the paper, the label for cell subset or site translates to: FACS-sorted CD8+CD4-CCR7+CD45RA+ naive T cells. This clonotype was obtained from a human donor in good health. Some libraries in this study had Jurkat cell RNA spiked in. The rearranged chain carries TRBV6-2 or TRBV6-3 and TRBJ2-7; confidence is insufficient to name the D gene. The sequenced DNA is TGTGCCAGCACCGAGACTCCATTCTACGAGCAGTACTTC. Translated, this is CASTETPFYEQYF.